The 5 T cell receptor beta chains given below trace back to one sample, sequenced in a study of regulatory and conventional T cells in RAG deficiency (dated by TCRdb to 2016 to 2017). Conventional CD4+ T cells were purified from blood as CD25-low CD127-high cells before genomic DNA extraction. The method behind the library was the immunoSEQ multiplex PCR assay. In TCRdb, the immuneACCESS table is reduced to in-frame sequences with V and J assigned. These tables do not hold every clone; where another copy was compared, an unresolved V gene accounts for under half, and the others remain unexplained. Present in this sample are 20,000 to 25,000 clones, 85% to 95% of which were seen just once. The ten largest clonotypes hold under 0.95% of the sample. Another study also made use of these data, one on regulatory T cells. From that second study: The multiplex PCR used 52 forward TRBV primers and 13 reverse TRBJ primers, with assay-based and computational corrections for amplification bias.

The source material was CD4+ T cells sorted from blood. The receptors derive from a human donor in good health.

The chain has TRBV7-9 and TRBJ2-1, with unresolved D. Germline V CDR1 and CDR2: SEHNR, FQNEAQ (reference sequence). V gave up 1 base and J gave up 10 bases, with 11 bases separating them. The CDR3 is 13 amino acids. The CDR3 DNA follows: TGTGCCAGCAGCTTAGGGGTGGTATCAGAGCAGTTCTTC. Translation gives CASSLGVVSEQFF.

This chain links TRBV6-1 with TRBJ2-7; D gene unclear. CDR1 MNHNS and CDR2 SASEGT come from the germline V gene. Trimming removed 1 base from V and 1 base from J, with 5 bases in between. CDR3 length equals 13 residues. The CDR3 DNA sequence: TGTGCCAGCAGTGAAGGAGGTTCCTACGAGCAGTACTTC. It specifies CASSEGGSYEQYF.

The gene calls are TRBV28 and TRBJ2-6; D is perhaps TRBD2 (5 bases). The V end was cut by 8 bases, the J end by 4 bases, with 9 bases between. CDR3 length: 13 amino acids. Germline values: CDR1 MDHEN, CDR2 SYDVKM. The CDR3 sequence is CASGEGGANVLTF. The CDR3, as DNA: TGTGCCAGCGGTGAGGGCGGGGCCAACGTCCTGACTTTC. Using reference TRBV28 and TRBJ2-6 for the parts outside the CDR3, the full variable domain is DVKVTQSSRYLVKRTGEKVFLECVQDMDHENMFWYRQDPGLGLRLIYFSYDVKMKEKGDIPEGYSVSREKKERFSLILESASTNQTSMYLCASGEGGANVLTFGAGSRLTVL.

J is TRBJ1-2 and V is TRBV10-2; possible D gene TRBD1, 5 bases. CDR1 and CDR2 from the germline V gene are WSHSY and SAAADI. Trimming stripped 2 bases from V and 5 bases from J, with 12 bases between. The CDR3 has 14 residues. CDR3 sequence reads: CASSELVGRYGYTF. CDR3 DNA: TGCGCCAGCAGTGAGCTCGTGGGGCGATATGGCTACACCTTC.

The chain combines TRBV30 with TRBJ1-5; weak D call: TRBD1 (6 bases). Germline V gene sequence: CDR1 GTSNPN, CDR2 SVGIG (reference sequence). The CDR3 runs to 16 residues. Trimming removed 0 bases at V and 3 bases at J, with 15 bases between. CDR3 nucleotides: TGTGCCTGGAGTGTAACGGCAGGGGCTTTCAATCAGCCCCAGCATTTT. This gives the protein CAWSVTAGAFNQPQHF.